These 8 T cell receptor beta chains were sequenced from one sample in a study of CD8+ T cells in alopecia areata. RNA was isolated and reverse transcribed to cDNA, the sequencing template. Some clones are missing from TCRdb's copy, which holds only in-frame ones; the method was immunoSEQ multiplex PCR. The table shows about 180,000 clones, with about 53% occurring only once. Described treatment: oral pan-JAK inhibitor, 5-10 mg twice daily. The input for sequencing was CD8+ T cells sorted from blood, taken at week 24, from a patient treated with tofacitinib. The receptors here all came from a human donor with alopecia areata.

The chain joins TRBV2 to TRBJ1-1; no definite D call. The germline gives CDR1 SNHLY, CDR2 FYNNEI. Trimming removed 8 bases from V and 1 base from J, with 17 bases in between. CDR3 length: 15 residues. This CDR3 is CASRNNEEKNTEAFF. DNA of the CDR3: TGTGCCAGCCGCAATAACGAGGAGAAGAACACTGAAGCTTTCTTT.

The chain carries TRBV9 and TRBJ1-2; perhaps TRBD1 as D (6 bases). Germline V gene lookup returns CDR1 SGDLS and CDR2 YYNGEE. The CDR3 length is 17 residues. Trimming stripped 0 bases from V and 0 bases from J, with 15 bases between. CDR3: CASSVAGGPASNYGYTF. The DNA of the CDR3 is TGTGCCAGCAGCGTAGCGGGGGGGCCCGCCTCTAACTATGGCTACACCTTC. Drawing the rest from reference TRBV9 and TRBJ1-2, the complete variable domain is DSGVTQTPKHLITATGQRVTLRCSPRSGDLSVYWYQQSLDQGLQFLIQYYNGEERAKGNILERFSAQQFPDLHSELNLSSLELGDSALYFCASSVAGGPASNYGYTFGSGTRLTVV.

V and J are TRBV30 and TRBJ2-1; 8 bases are a match to TRBD2. The CDR3 contains 15 residues. J lost 6 bases, V lost 0 bases, and 7 bases had no gene match. Germline CDR1 is GTSNPN and CDR2 is SVGIG (reference sequence). CDR3 bases: TGTGCCTGGAGTGTACGGGGGGGACTAGGCAATGAGCAGTTCTTC. Its protein product is CAWSVRGGLGNEQFF.

The rearrangement links TRBV7-8 to TRBJ2-2; TRBD1 matches at 10 bases. Germline V gives CDR1 SGHVS, CDR2 FQNEAQ. V lost 6 bases and J lost 4; bases outside the gene matches: 5. CDR3 length equals 15 residues. CDR3 sequence reads: CASSFDRGPTGELFF. DNA of the CDR3: TGTGCCAGCAGTTTCGACAGGGGGCCCACCGGGGAGCTGTTTTTT. Drawing the rest from reference TRBV7-8 and TRBJ2-2, the complete variable domain is GAGVSQSPRYKVAKRGQDVALRCDPISGHVSLFWYQQALGQGPEFLTYFQNEAQLDKSGLPSDRFFAERPEGSVSTLKIQRTQQEDSAVYLCASSFDRGPTGELFFGEGSRLTVL.

The chain uses TRBV14 and TRBJ2-3; possible D gene TRBD2, 5 bases. The CDR3 contains 14 residues. Germline CDR1 and CDR2: SGHDN and FVKESK. The germline V and J ends were trimmed by 2 bases and 4 bases, with 10 bases remaining between them. The CDR3 DNA reads as TGTGCCAGCAGCCAACGACTATTCCCAGATACGCAGTATTTT. Translation gives CASSQRLFPDTQYF.

This clone was seen more than once but under ten times. J is TRBJ1-1 and V is TRBV30; D is possibly TRBD1 (5 bases). CDR3 size: 13 residues. CDR1 GTSNPN and CDR2 SVGIG come from the germline V gene (reference sequence). V shed 3 bases and J shed 10 bases, with 18 bases lying between them. The CDR3 DNA sequence: TGTGCCTGGAGCCTTGACAGCGGTAATAGAGCTTTCTTT. Translating it yields CAWSLDSGNRAFF.

About this clone itself: One end of the junction varies from germline; a read error may be responsible. The chain recombines TRBV7-9 with TRBJ2-7; 10 nucleotides agree with TRBD2. Germline V gene data show CDR1 as SEHNR and CDR2 as FQNEAQ (reference sequence). The CDR3 is 14 amino acids. CDR3 loop: CASSLAGATYEQYF. The DNA of the CDR3 is TGTGCCAGCAGCCTAGCGGGGGCCACCTACGAGCAGTACTTC. Using reference TRBV7-9 and TRBJ2-7 for the parts outside the CDR3, the full variable domain is DTGVSQNPRHKITKRGQNVTFRCDPISEHNRLYWYRQTLGQGPEFLTYFQNEAQLEKSRLLSDRFSAERPKGSFSTLEIQRTEQGDSAMYLCASSLAGATYEQYFGPGTRLTVT.

The chain carries TRBV7-2 and TRBJ1-2, with a tentative D call TRBD1 (5 bases). V was pared by 7 bases and J by 2 bases, with 23 bases between. Germline V gene data show CDR1 as SGHTA and CDR2 as FQGNSA. The CDR3 totals 17 residues. In DNA, the CDR3 is TGTGCCAGCACCGCTAGCTACAGGACAACCCTGAACTATGGCTACACCTTC. This translates into CASTASYRTTLNYGYTF.